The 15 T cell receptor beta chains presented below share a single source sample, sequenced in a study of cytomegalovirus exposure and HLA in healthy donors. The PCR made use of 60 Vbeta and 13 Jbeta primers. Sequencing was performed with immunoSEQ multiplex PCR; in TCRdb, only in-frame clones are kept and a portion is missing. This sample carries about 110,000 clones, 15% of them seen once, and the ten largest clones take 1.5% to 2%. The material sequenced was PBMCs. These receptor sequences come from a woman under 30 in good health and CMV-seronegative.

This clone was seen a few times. The CDR3: CASSVSTSGRGNEQFF. DNA of the CDR3: TGTGCCAGCAGCGTATCCACTAGCGGGAGGGGCAATGAGCAGTTCTTC. V usage is TRBV9 and J usage is TRBJ2-1; 13 nucleotides align to TRBD2. The CDR3 totals 16 residues. Germline V gene sequence: CDR1 SGDLS, CDR2 YYNGEE. V lost 1 base to trimming and J lost 6 bases; unmatched junction nucleotides: 4.

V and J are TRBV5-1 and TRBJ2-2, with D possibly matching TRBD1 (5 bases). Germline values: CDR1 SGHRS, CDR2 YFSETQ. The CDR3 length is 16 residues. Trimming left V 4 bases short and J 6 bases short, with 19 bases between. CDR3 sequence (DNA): TGCGCCAGCAGCATGGACGGAGCAGGGTTGTCCGGGGAGCTGTTTTTT. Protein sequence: CASSMDGAGLSGELFF.

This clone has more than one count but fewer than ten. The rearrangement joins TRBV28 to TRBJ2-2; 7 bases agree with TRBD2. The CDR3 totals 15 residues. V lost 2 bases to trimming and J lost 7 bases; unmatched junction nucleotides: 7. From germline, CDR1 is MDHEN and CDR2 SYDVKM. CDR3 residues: CASSLPTPGGGELFF. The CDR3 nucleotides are TGTGCCAGCAGTTTACCCACCCCGGGGGGCGGGGAGCTGTTTTTT.

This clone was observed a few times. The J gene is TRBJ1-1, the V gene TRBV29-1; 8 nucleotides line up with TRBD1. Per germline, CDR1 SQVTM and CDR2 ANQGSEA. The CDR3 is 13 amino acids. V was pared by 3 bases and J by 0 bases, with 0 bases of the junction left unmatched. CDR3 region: CSVEGQVNTEAFF. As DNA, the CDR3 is TGCAGCGTTGAGGGACAGGTGAACACTGAAGCTTTCTTT.

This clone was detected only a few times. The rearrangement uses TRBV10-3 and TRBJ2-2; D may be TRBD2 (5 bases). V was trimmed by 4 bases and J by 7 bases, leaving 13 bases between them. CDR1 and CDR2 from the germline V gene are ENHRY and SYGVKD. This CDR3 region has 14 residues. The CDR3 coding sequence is TGTGCCATCAGTGCAAGTACTGAGGGCGGGGAGCTGTTTTTT. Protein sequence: CAISASTEGGELFF.

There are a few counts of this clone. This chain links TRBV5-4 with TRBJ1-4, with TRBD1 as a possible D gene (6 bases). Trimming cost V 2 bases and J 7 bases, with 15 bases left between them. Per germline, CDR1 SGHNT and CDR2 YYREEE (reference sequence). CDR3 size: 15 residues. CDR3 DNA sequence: TGTGCCAGCAGCTTAGGGGGGGCGGGACGTGAAAAACTGTTTTTT. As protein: CASSLGGAGREKLFF.

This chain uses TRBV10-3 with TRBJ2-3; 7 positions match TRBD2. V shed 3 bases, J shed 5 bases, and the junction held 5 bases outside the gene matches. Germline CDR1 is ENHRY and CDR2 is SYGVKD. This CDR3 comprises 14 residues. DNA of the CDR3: TGTGCCATCAGTGATGAAGGGGAGGGAGATACGCAGTATTTT. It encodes CAISDEGEGDTQYF.

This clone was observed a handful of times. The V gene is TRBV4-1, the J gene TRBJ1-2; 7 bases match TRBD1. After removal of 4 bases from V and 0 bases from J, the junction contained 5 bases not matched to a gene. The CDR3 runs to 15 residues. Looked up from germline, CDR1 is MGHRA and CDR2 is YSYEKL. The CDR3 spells CASSPRQGPNYGYTF. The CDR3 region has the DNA TGCGCCAGCAGCCCCAGACAGGGCCCTAACTATGGCTACACCTTC.

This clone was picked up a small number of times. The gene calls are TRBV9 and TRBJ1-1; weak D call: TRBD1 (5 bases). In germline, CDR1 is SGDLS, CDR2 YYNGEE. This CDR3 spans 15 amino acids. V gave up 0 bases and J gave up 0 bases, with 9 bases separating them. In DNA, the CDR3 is TGTGCCAGCAGCGTAGCGGGGGGATTGAACACTGAAGCTTTCTTT. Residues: CASSVAGGLNTEAFF.

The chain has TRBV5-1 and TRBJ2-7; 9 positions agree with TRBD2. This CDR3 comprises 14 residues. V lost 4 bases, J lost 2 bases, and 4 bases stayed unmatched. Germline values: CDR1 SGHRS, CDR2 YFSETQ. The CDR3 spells CASSPTSGTYEQYF. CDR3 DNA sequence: TGCGCCAGCAGCCCGACTAGCGGAACCTACGAGCAGTACTTC.

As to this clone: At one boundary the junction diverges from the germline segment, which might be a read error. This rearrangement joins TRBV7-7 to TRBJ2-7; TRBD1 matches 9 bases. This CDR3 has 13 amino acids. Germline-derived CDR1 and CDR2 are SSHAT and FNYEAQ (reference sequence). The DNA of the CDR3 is TGTGCTAGCAGCTCGGGACAGGGAGACGAGCAGTACTTC. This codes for CASSSGQGDEQYF.

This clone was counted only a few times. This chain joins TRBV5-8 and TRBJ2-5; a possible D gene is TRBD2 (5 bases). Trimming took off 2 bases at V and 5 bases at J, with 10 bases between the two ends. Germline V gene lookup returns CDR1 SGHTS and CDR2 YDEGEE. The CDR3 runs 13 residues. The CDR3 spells CASSFPSRETQYF. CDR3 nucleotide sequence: TGTGCCAGCAGCTTTCCTAGCCGGGAGACCCAGTACTTC.

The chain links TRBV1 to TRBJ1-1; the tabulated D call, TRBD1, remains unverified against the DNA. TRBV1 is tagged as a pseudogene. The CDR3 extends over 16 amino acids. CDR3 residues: CTSRTGTDSRNTEAFF. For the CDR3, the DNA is TGCACCAGCAGGACCGGGACAGACTCCCGAAACACTGAAGCTTTCTTT.

The CDR3 coding sequence is TGTGCCAGCAGCCAAGTAGGCGCTACTAGCGACGAGCAGTACTTC. Protein product: CASSQVGATSDEQYF. This chain uses TRBV4-2 with TRBJ2-7; 7 bases are shared with TRBD2. With V trimmed by 1 base and J by 5 bases, 8 bases remained unmatched. This CDR3 contains 15 residues. Germline CDR1 is LGHNA and CDR2 is YNFKEQ.

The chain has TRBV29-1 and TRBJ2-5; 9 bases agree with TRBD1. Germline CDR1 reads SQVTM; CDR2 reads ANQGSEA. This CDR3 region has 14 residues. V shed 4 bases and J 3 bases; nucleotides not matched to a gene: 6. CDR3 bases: TGCAGCGTTGGGACAGGGGCGGTAAAAGAGACCCAGTACTTC. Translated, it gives CSVGTGAVKETQYF. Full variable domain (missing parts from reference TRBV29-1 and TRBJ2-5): SAVISQKPSRDICQRGTSLTIQCQVDSQVTMMFWYRQQPGQSLTLIATANQGSEATYESGFVIDKFPISRPNLTFSTLTVSNMSPEDSSIYLCSVGTGAVKETQYFGPGTRLLVL.